The 14 T cell receptor beta chains reported below all come from one sample, sequenced in a study of identical twins. MiXCR, run by TCRdb on the 5' RACE reads, gives a single entry per CDR3 protein. In the table there are 1.5 million to 2 million distinct CDR3 sequences, roughly a third of which are singletons. Sample: cord blood. These receptors were collected from a newborn girl in good health.

This clonotype has more than one count but fewer than ten. V usage is TRBV29-1 and J usage is TRBJ2-1; D is perhaps TRBD2 (7 bases). CDR3 length: 15 amino acids. Germline values: CDR1 SQVTM, CDR2 ANQGSEA. Deletions cut 3 bases from V and 7 bases from J, with 19 bases between. CDR3 nucleotides: TGCAGCGTTGATGATCCCTTGGGGAGGGGGAATGAGCAGTTCTTC. Protein sequence: CSVDDPLGRGNEQFF.

V and J are TRBV29-1 and TRBJ1-4; possibly TRBD1 for D (5 bases). The germline CDR1 and CDR2 sequences are SQVTM and ANQGSEA. The CDR3 loop spans 10 amino acids. V dropped 1 base and J dropped 13 bases, with 7 bases sitting between them. In DNA, the CDR3 is TGCAGCGTTGAAGTGGGGGGACTGTTTTTT. As protein: CSVEVGGLFF.

DNA for the CDR3: TGTGCCAGCAACACGGCCGGGACAGGGGGCTATGGCTACACCTTC. It encodes CASNTAGTGGYGYTF. The rearrangement uses TRBV28 and TRBJ1-2; 11 positions match TRBD1. From germline, CDR1 is MDHEN and CDR2 SYDVKM. J lost 4 bases, V lost 7 bases, and 8 bases had no gene match. The CDR3 contains 15 residues.

In its sample, this clonotype was seen a few times. The CDR3 nucleotides read TGTGCCAGCAGCCAAGATCAGGCGGGGTACACTGAAGCTTTCTTT. This encodes CASSQDQAGYTEAFF. V is TRBV3-1 and J is TRBJ1-1, with D unclear. CDR3 length equals 15 residues. Trimming removed 0 bases from V and 3 bases from J, with 11 bases in between. Germline CDR1 is LGHDT and CDR2 is YNNKEL (reference sequence).

The chain links TRBV20-1 to TRBJ1-4, with 7 nucleotides matching TRBD1. The germline V gene encodes CDR1 DFQATT and CDR2 SNEGSKA (reference sequence). The V and J ends lost 0 bases and 4 bases, in that order; junction bases with no gene match: 5. This CDR3 spans 15 amino acids. The CDR3 DNA sequence: TGCAGTGCTAGAGATCTGGGACAGATTAATGAAAAACTGTTTTTT. Translated: CSARDLGQINEKLFF.

This clonotype occurred many times. The chain uses TRBV7-8 and TRBJ1-2; D ambiguous. The germline V gene encodes CDR1 SGHVS and CDR2 FQNEAQ. V lost 5 bases and J lost 6, with 16 bases in between. The CDR3 contains 14 residues. The DNA for the CDR3 is TGTGCCAGCAGCACAAACTTCCCGGCCCATGGCTACACCTTC. Translating gives CASSTNFPAHGYTF.

Only a few counts were recorded for this clonotype. CDR3 sequence: CASSPIAGTGDLVNYGYTF. DNA for the CDR3: TGTGCCAGCTCACCAATTGCCGGGACAGGGGACCTCGTAAACTATGGCTACACCTTC. The chain is built from TRBV18 and TRBJ1-2; 10 nucleotides line up with TRBD1. Unmatched junction bases numbered 14, after V lost 2 bases and J lost 2 bases. CDR1 is KGHSH, CDR2 LQKENI, per germline. The CDR3 has 19 residues.

In this sample, this clonotype turned up many times. The chain joins TRBV4-2 to TRBJ2-1, with TRBD2 matching 10 bases. This CDR3 has 16 amino acids. J lost 5 bases, V lost 0 bases, and 4 bases had no gene match. Germline V gene data show CDR1 as LGHNA and CDR2 as YNFKEQ. CDR3 region: CASSQEAGGWHNEQFF. The CDR3, as DNA: TGTGCCAGCAGCCAAGAAGCGGGAGGGTGGCACAATGAGCAGTTCTTC.

The chain carries TRBV4-1 and TRBJ2-2, with D tentatively TRBD1 (5 bases). The V gene lost 6 bases and the J gene lost 3 bases, with 14 bases spanning the gap. The length of the CDR3 is 15 residues. Germline lookup yields CDR1 MGHRA and CDR2 YSYEKL. As DNA, the CDR3 is TGCGCCAGCAGGCGCCCAGGGAAACACACCGGGGAGCTGTTTTTT. Residues: CASRRPGKHTGELFF.

On this clonotype: Relative to the germline gene, one junction end is altered; a read error may explain this. The chain has TRBV6-1 and TRBJ1-1, with 7 bases matching TRBD1. Germline lookup yields CDR1 MNHNS and CDR2 SASEGT. The CDR3 is made up of 14 amino acids. The CDR3 DNA reads TGTGCCGGCAGTGCGACAGGGAGGGGCACTGAAGCTTTCTTT. Its protein is CAGSATGRGTEAFF.

This chain uses TRBV7-2 with TRBJ1-5; D is unclear. The V and J ends lost 1 base and 0 bases respectively, with 7 bases between them. The germline CDR1 and CDR2 sequences are SGHTA and FQGNSA. The CDR3 has 15 residues. The CDR3 DNA sequence: TGTGCCAGCAGCTTAGTGTCCAATAGCAATCAGCCCCAGCATTTT. This translates into CASSLVSNSNQPQHF.

The V and J genes are TRBV27 and TRBJ1-4; 8 bases are shared with TRBD1. The CDR3 spans 13 residues. V was clipped by 7 bases and J by 5 bases; unmatched bases: 3. CDR1 is MNHEY, CDR2 SMNVEV, per germline (reference sequence). CDR3 in DNA: TGTGCCAGCACCGACAGGGGAAATGAAAAACTGTTTTTT. This translates into CASTDRGNEKLFF.

In its sample, this clonotype was seen a few times. The CDR3 is CASSEGLDEQFF. The CDR3 bases are TGTGCCAGCAGTGAAGGCCTCGATGAGCAGTTCTTC. V and J are TRBV2 and TRBJ2-1; D remains unclear. This CDR3 comprises 12 residues. Germline CDR1 and CDR2: SNHLY and FYNNEI. V dropped 1 base and J dropped 8 bases, with 6 bases sitting between them.

The V and J genes are TRBV2 and TRBJ2-5; 12 bases are a match to TRBD2. The germline V gene has CDR1 SNHLY and CDR2 FYNNEI. The V segment lost 3 bases and the J segment 4 bases; nucleotides outside the gene matches: 3. This CDR3 spans 15 amino acids. Written as DNA, the CDR3 is TGTGCCAGCAGTGATAAGACTAGCGGGGGAGAGACCCAGTACTTC. Its protein product is CASSDKTSGGETQYF.